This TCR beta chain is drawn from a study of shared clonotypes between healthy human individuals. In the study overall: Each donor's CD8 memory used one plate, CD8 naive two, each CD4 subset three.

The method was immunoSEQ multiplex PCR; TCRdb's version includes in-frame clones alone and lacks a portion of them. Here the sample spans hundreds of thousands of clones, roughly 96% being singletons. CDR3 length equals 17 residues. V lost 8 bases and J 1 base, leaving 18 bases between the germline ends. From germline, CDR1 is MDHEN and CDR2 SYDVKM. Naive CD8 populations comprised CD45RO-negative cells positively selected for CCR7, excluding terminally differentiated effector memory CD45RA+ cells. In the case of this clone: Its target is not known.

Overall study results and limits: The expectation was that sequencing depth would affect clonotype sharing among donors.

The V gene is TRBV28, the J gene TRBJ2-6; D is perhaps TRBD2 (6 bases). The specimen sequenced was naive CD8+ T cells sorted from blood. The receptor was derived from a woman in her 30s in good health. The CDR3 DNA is TGTGCCAGCCGCCCGGGGGATCAATGGTCTGGGGCCAACGTCCTGACTTTC. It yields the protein CASRPGDQWSGANVLTF.